Listed below are T cell receptor beta chains from one sample, sequenced in a study of control samples from healthy donors and cancer patients. The method was immunoSEQ multiplex PCR; TCRdb's version includes in-frame clones alone and lacks a portion of them. The sample includes about 120,000 clones, roughly nine tenths of them seen just once. Sequenced: blood. The origin of the receptors is a young man in good health. CDR3s include the opening cysteine and the closing phenylalanine or tryptophan. Fields, in order: CDR3 protein, CDR3 DNA, V gene, D gene, clone size, J gene. D genes are given only for firm matches. Some rows mark clone size as missing; the rest say once, few, many or name a class of expanded clone.

CDR3aa: CASIPRTSQTGGAFF; CDR3nt: TGTGCCAGTATTCCCCGGACTTCTCAGACCGGAGGAGCTTTCTTT; v_gene: TRBV19; d_gene: -; abundance: -; j_gene: TRBJ1-1
CDR3aa: CASSRQGQPQHF; CDR3nt: TGTGCCAGCAGTCGACAGGGACAGCCCCAGCATTTT; v_gene: TRBV12-3/TRBV12-4; d_gene: TRBD1; abundance: -; j_gene: TRBJ1-5
CDR3aa: CASSLMTGATDTQYF; CDR3nt: TGTGCCAGCAGCCTAATGACAGGGGCGACAGATACGCAGTATTTT; v_gene: TRBV5-4; d_gene: TRBD1; abundance: -; j_gene: TRBJ2-3
CDR3aa: CASSLQQGVNTEAFF; CDR3nt: TGTGCCAGCAGTTTGCAACAAGGTGTGAACACTGAAGCTTTCTTT; v_gene: TRBV6-5; d_gene: -; abundance: -; j_gene: TRBJ1-1
CDR3aa: CASSRGTSGANVLTF; CDR3nt: TGTGCCAGCAGTCGAGGTACGTCTGGGGCCAACGTCCTGACTTTC; v_gene: TRBV27; d_gene: -; abundance: -; j_gene: TRBJ2-6
CDR3aa: CASSQRASLYEQYF; CDR3nt: TGTGCCAGCAGCCAGAGAGCTAGCTTATACGAGCAGTACTTC; v_gene: TRBV3-1/TRBV3-2; d_gene: -; abundance: -; j_gene: TRBJ2-7
CDR3aa: CASSLRTKETQYF; CDR3nt: TGTGCCAGCAGCTTAAGGACAAAAGAGACCCAGTACTTC; v_gene: TRBV7-2; d_gene: -; abundance: -; j_gene: TRBJ2-5
CDR3aa: CASSYSNRWGQGGFEQYF; CDR3nt: TGTGCCAGCAGTTACTCGAATCGCTGGGGCCAGGGGGGCTTCGAGCAGTACTTC; v_gene: TRBV6-2/TRBV6-3; d_gene: -; abundance: -; j_gene: TRBJ2-7
CDR3aa: CASSPPTGIMNTEAFF; CDR3nt: TGTGCCAGCAGCCCCCCGACAGGAATTATGAACACTGAAGCTTTCTTT; v_gene: TRBV7-9; d_gene: -; abundance: -; j_gene: TRBJ1-1
CDR3aa: CASSPDRQAGELFF; CDR3nt: TGTGCCAGCAGCCCGGACAGGCAGGCCGGGGAGCTGTTTTTT; v_gene: TRBV7-9; d_gene: TRBD1; abundance: few; j_gene: TRBJ2-2
CDR3aa: CASSSSPSYEQYF; CDR3nt: TGTGCCAGCAGCTCCTCCCCCTCCTACGAGCAGTACTTC; v_gene: TRBV11-2; d_gene: -; abundance: -; j_gene: TRBJ2-7
CDR3aa: CASSLKAGAGANVLTF; CDR3nt: TGTGCCAGCAGTTTAAAGGCAGGGGCTGGGGCCAACGTCCTGACTTTC; v_gene: TRBV27; d_gene: -; abundance: once; j_gene: TRBJ2-6
CDR3aa: CASSPGGNSPLHF; CDR3nt: TGTGCCAGCAGCCCAGGAGGAAATTCACCCCTCCACTTT; v_gene: TRBV11-2; d_gene: -; abundance: -; j_gene: TRBJ1-6
CDR3aa: CASSPATGAANTEAFF; CDR3nt: TGTGCCAGCAGCCCCGCCACGGGCGCAGCAAACACTGAAGCTTTCTTT; v_gene: TRBV5-6; d_gene: -; abundance: -; j_gene: TRBJ1-1
CDR3aa: CASSLAIGTSNYGYTF; CDR3nt: TGTGCCAGCAGCTTAGCGATCGGGACAAGTAACTATGGCTACACCTTC; v_gene: TRBV7-9; d_gene: -; abundance: once; j_gene: TRBJ1-2
CDR3aa: CASSTATDTQYF; CDR3nt: TGTGCCAGCAGTACTGCCACAGATACGCAGTATTTT; v_gene: TRBV27; d_gene: -; abundance: -; j_gene: TRBJ2-3
CDR3aa: CASSLGQSSYEQYF; CDR3nt: TGTGCCAGCAGCTTAGGACAGAGCTCCTACGAGCAGTACTTC; v_gene: TRBV7-6; d_gene: -; abundance: -; j_gene: TRBJ2-7
CDR3aa: CASRDRVYSEQYF; CDR3nt: TGTGCCAGCAGGGACCGGGTCTACTCCGAGCAGTACTTC; v_gene: TRBV7-2; d_gene: -; abundance: -; j_gene: TRBJ2-7
CDR3aa: CASSPRARGNFIGSGNTIYF; CDR3nt: TGCGCCAGCAGCCCCAGGGCCCGGGGAAACTTTATTGGGTCTGGAAACACCATATATTTT; v_gene: TRBV5-1; d_gene: -; abundance: -; j_gene: TRBJ1-3
CDR3aa: CASSWTGGRGYTF; CDR3nt: TGTGCCAGCAGTTGGACAGGGGGTCGAGGCTACACCTTC; v_gene: TRBV27; d_gene: TRBD1; abundance: -; j_gene: TRBJ1-2